This TCR beta chain was obtained from a study of T cells in Graves' hyperthyroidism and ophthalmopathy. It was RNA transcripts that yielded the amplified TCR beta CDR3 regions. Initially, a first-round RT-PCR of the TCR CDR3 employed the HTBI primer set. TCRdb itself ran the multiplex PCR reads through MiXCR, one entry per CDR3 protein. The table records hundreds of thousands of distinct CDR3 sequences, around 13% of them present only once. With 6 bases removed from V and 10 bases from J, the gap between germline ends came to 15 bases. This CDR3 has 12 residues. Many counts were recorded for this clonotype.

The specimen was blood. The TCR comes from a woman aged 18-29 years with Graves' hyperthyroidism. This chain uses TRBV12-3 or TRBV12-4 with TRBJ1-1; D gene uncertain. CDR3: CASSDKGGVAFF. CDR3 bases: TGTGCCAGCAGCGATAAGGGCGGAGTAGCTTTCTTT.